This TCR beta chain is drawn from a study of T cell repertoires in cytomegalovirus infection. Study-level background: Both a matching HLA type and CMV infection were indicated by public TCR beta signatures. Study-level points and caveats: Within the response measured ex vivo, HLA-C-restricted CMV-specific TCR beta clonotypes were dominant. Of the TCR beta families, the public ones yielded a cumulative frequency that identified carriers of CMV plus the relevant HLA.

This clonotype has ten or more counts. Its matching antigen is unknown. The CDR3 is 15 residues long. V lost 7 bases to trimming and J lost 4 bases; unmatched junction nucleotides: 12. The germline CDR1 and CDR2 sequences are SNHLY and FYNNEI. TCRdb called the reads again in MiXCR, with one record for every CDR3 protein. The profile shows approximately 500,000 distinct CDR3 sequences, 10% to 12% of them singletons. Sequencing input: PBMCs. The V gene is TRBV2, the J gene TRBJ2-5, with 7 bases that match TRBD1. The receptor comes from a human donor in good health (CMV status not recorded). Some clones in this sample may be carry-over from other donors' samples. CDR3 sequence reads: CASIPDRLKGETQYF. The CDR3 DNA follows: TGTGCCAGCATCCCGGACAGGTTAAAGGGAGAGACCCAGTACTTC. The entire variable domain, with the rest obtained from reference TRBV2 and TRBJ2-5, is as follows: EPEVTQTPSHQVTQMGQEVILRCVPISNHLYFYWYRQILGQKVEFLVSFYNNEISEKSEIFDDQFSVERPDGSNFTLKIRSTKLEDSAMYFCASIPDRLKGETQYFGPGTRLLVL.